This entry lists 23 T cell receptor beta chains sequenced from one sample in a study of OX40 agonist ivuxolimab in advanced cancers. TCRdb's copy holds only in-frame clones and misses some; the assay was immunoSEQ multiplex PCR. The sample gives over 30,000 clones, around 82% of which show up once; under 2% is in the top ten. This specimen was CD4+ or CD8+ T cells sorted from blood, taken in a trial of the OX40 agonist ivuxolimab. The receptors here all came from an adult with an advanced solid tumor such as melanoma, head and neck, liver or kidney cancer.

The rearrangement uses TRBV10-2 and TRBJ1-1; D perhaps matches TRBD1 (5 bases). The length of the CDR3 is 14 residues. CDR1 WSHSY and CDR2 SAAADI come from the germline V gene. The V and J ends lost 6 bases and 1 base respectively, with 12 bases between them. The CDR3 protein is CASRWGGPNTEAFF. CDR3 sequence (DNA): TGCGCCAGCAGGTGGGGCGGCCCGAACACTGAAGCTTTCTTT.

The chain joins TRBV6-5 to TRBJ2-6; unclear D gene. This CDR3 comprises 12 residues. Trimming shortened V by 7 bases and J by 2 bases, and 3 bases separated the two germline ends. Germline loops: CDR1 MNHEY, CDR2 SVGAGI. CDR3 protein: CASTTGANVLTF. CDR3 DNA sequence: TGTGCCAGCACCACTGGGGCCAACGTCCTGACTTTC.

The chain uses TRBV5-8 and TRBJ2-5; a possible D gene is TRBD2 (6 bases). The germline gives CDR1 SGHTS, CDR2 YDEGEE. The CDR3 loop spans 14 amino acids. V was trimmed by 4 bases and J by 11 bases, leaving 21 bases between them. CDR3 protein: CASSPQAGLREQYF. The CDR3 region has the DNA TGTGCCAGCAGCCCCCAGGCGGGATTGAGGGAGCAGTACTTC.

The chain carries TRBV11-2 and TRBJ2-7, with D possibly being TRBD1 or TRBD2 (5 bases each). V lost 1 base and J lost 3, with 13 bases in between. The CDR3 is 15 residues long. Germline V CDR1 and CDR2: SGHAT, FQNNGV. The CDR3 loop is CASSLGGVGDYEQYF. The CDR3 DNA follows: TGTGCCAGCAGCTTAGGAGGGGTGGGGGACTACGAGCAGTACTTC.

The V gene is TRBV7-9, the J gene TRBJ1-1, with D perhaps matching TRBD1 (5 bases). Trimming took off 5 bases at V and 6 bases at J, with 16 bases between the two ends. Germline V lookup: CDR1 SEHNR, CDR2 FQNEAQ (reference sequence). This CDR3 has 14 residues. CDR3 sequence: CASSEGPPSPEAFF. CDR3 in DNA: TGTGCCAGCAGCGAGGGGCCGCCCAGCCCTGAAGCTTTCTTT. Based on the CDR3 plus reference TRBV7-9 and TRBJ1-1, the full variable domain is DTGVSQNPRHKITKRGQNVTFRCDPISEHNRLYWYRQTLGQGPEFLTYFQNEAQLEKSRLLSDRFSAERPKGSFSTLEIQRTEQGDSAMYLCASSEGPPSPEAFFGQGTRLTVV.

This chain uses TRBV6-5 with TRBJ2-2; D ambiguous. There are 15 residues in the CDR3. The V end lost 3 bases, the J end lost 6 bases, and 14 bases lay between the germline ends. Germline-derived CDR1 and CDR2 are MNHEY and SVGAGI. DNA of the CDR3: TGTGCCAGCAGTTATACCTTAGTTGATCCCGGGGAGCTGTTTTTT. Translating it yields CASSYTLVDPGELFF.

In nucleotides, the CDR3 is TGTGCCAGCAGTGCAAAACCTTGGACTAGCGGGAACACAGATACGCAGTATTTT. This gives the protein CASSAKPWTSGNTDTQYF. The chain uses TRBV6-1 and TRBJ2-3; 12 nucleotides align to TRBD2. V shed 4 bases and J 2 bases; nucleotides not matched to a gene: 10. CDR3 length: 18 amino acids. CDR1 is MNHNS and CDR2 is SASEGT in the germline V gene.

The gene calls are TRBV7-9 and TRBJ2-1; D unresolved. The germline CDR1 and CDR2 sequences are SEHNR and FQNEAQ (reference sequence). The CDR3 is 15 residues long. Trimming shortened V by 4 bases and J by 7 bases, and 17 bases separated the two germline ends. The CDR3 region has the DNA TGTGCCAGCAGCTCGGAGAACCGCTACGGGAATGAGCAGTTCTTC. This sequence encodes CASSSENRYGNEQFF.

The chain couples TRBV20-1 to TRBJ2-5; no reliable D call. The CDR3 is 11 residues long. The germline V gene has CDR1 DFQATT and CDR2 SNEGSKA (reference sequence). V shed 6 bases and J shed 6 bases, with 11 bases lying between them. This chain's CDR3 is CSAMSAQTQYF. CDR3 DNA sequence: TGCAGTGCAATGAGCGCTCAGACCCAGTACTTC.

The V call is TRBV9, the J call TRBJ2-6, with a possible D match to TRBD2 (5 bases). The CDR3 is made up of 14 amino acids. Germline CDR1 is SGDLS and CDR2 is YYNGEE. V was cut by 4 bases and J by 4 bases, with 9 bases left in between. CDR3 bases: TGTGCCAGCAGCCCGGACTCAGGGGCCAACGTCCTGACTTTC. Encoded protein: CASSPDSGANVLTF.

The V gene is TRBV6-1, the J gene TRBJ2-7, with a possible D match to TRBD1 (5 bases). The CDR3 totals 11 residues. CDR1 and CDR2 from the germline V gene are MNHNS and SASEGT. V was trimmed by 9 bases and J by 7 bases, leaving 13 bases between them. The CDR3 DNA sequence: TGTGCCAGTTTCAGGGTAGGGGAGCAGTACTTC. Its protein product is CASFRVGEQYF.

The rearrangement joins TRBV28 to TRBJ1-4; 8 nucleotides line up with TRBD1. Germline CDR1 reads MDHEN; CDR2 reads SYDVKM. The CDR3 runs to 15 residues. Unmatched junction bases numbered 5, after V lost 3 bases and J lost 5 bases. The CDR3 bases are TGTGCCAGCAGTTTGACAGGGGCCGGCAATGAAAAACTGTTTTTT. Encoded protein: CASSLTGAGNEKLFF.

The chain joins TRBV9 to TRBJ1-3; no definite D call. The CDR3 has 12 amino acids. Trimming stripped 6 bases from V and 4 bases from J, with 8 bases between. The V gene's germline CDR1 is SGDLS and CDR2 YYNGEE. The DNA of the CDR3 is TGTGCCAGCACCTATGACGGAAACACCATATATTTT. Its translation is CASTYDGNTIYF.

V and J are TRBV28 and TRBJ1-1; perhaps TRBD1 as D (5 bases). The CDR3 is 14 amino acids. V gave up 4 bases and J gave up 2 bases, with 11 bases separating them. Per germline, CDR1 MDHEN and CDR2 SYDVKM. CDR3 in DNA: TGTGCCAGCAGTTGGGGGGATCGAAACACTGAAGCTTTCTTT. This translates into CASSWGDRNTEAFF.

The chain couples TRBV23-1 to TRBJ2-7; D may be TRBD1 (5 bases). TRBV23-1 is known as an ORF, though its function is uncertain. This CDR3 comprises 13 residues. Trimming took 5 bases from V and 4 from J, leaving 12 bases between them. The CDR3 nucleotides are TGCGCCAGCAGTAAAGGGGTGTCATACGAGCAGTACTTC. This encodes CASSKGVSYEQYF.

The V and J genes are TRBV18 and TRBJ2-7, with D possibly matching TRBD1 (6 bases). In germline, CDR1 is KGHSH, CDR2 LQKENI. The CDR3 runs 15 residues. The ends were cut back, 5 bases at V and 0 bases at J, with 14 bases in the middle. In DNA form, the CDR3 reads TGTGCCAGCTCAATACAGGGCTCCGTCTCCTACGAGCAGTACTTC. Translating it yields CASSIQGSVSYEQYF.

The chain uses TRBV28 and TRBJ1-5, with TRBD1 identical over 9 bases. V shed 6 bases, J shed 7 bases, and the junction held 16 bases outside the gene matches. The CDR3 runs to 17 residues. CDR1 MDHEN and CDR2 SYDVKM come from the germline V gene. The CDR3 is CASSVPGQGRGRQPQHF. For the CDR3, the DNA is TGTGCCAGCAGCGTGCCGGGACAGGGAAGGGGAAGGCAGCCCCAGCATTTT.

The rearrangement uses TRBV6-6 and TRBJ2-7; 7 nucleotides agree with TRBD1. J gave up 3 bases and V 5 bases, and 10 bases lay outside the gene matches. The CDR3 length is 15 residues. Germline-derived CDR1 and CDR2 are MNHNY and SVGAGI (reference sequence). CDR3 nucleotide sequence: TGTGCCAGCAGTCCGAGAATCCGGGACAGCTACGAGCAGTACTTC. It specifies CASSPRIRDSYEQYF.

This chain connects TRBV5-8 to TRBJ1-6, with a tentative D call TRBD1 (5 bases). CDR3 length: 14 amino acids. V dropped 1 base and J dropped 6 bases, with 8 bases sitting between them. In germline, CDR1 is SGHTS, CDR2 YDEGEE. This CDR3 reads CASSLTGGNSPLHF. Here the CDR3 DNA reads TGTGCCAGCAGCTTGACAGGAGGTAATTCACCCCTCCACTTT.

This clone was seen once. The rearrangement uses TRBV27 and TRBJ1-1, with D unclear. CDR3 length: 15 residues. Trimming pared 3 bases from V and 5 bases from J, leaving 16 bases between. The germline CDR1 and CDR2 sequences are MNHEY and SMNVEV (reference sequence). The CDR3 DNA is TGTGCCAGCAGTTTCAAGTTGTCCAGCTTGACTGAAGCTTTCTTT. Its protein is CASSFKLSSLTEAFF.

V gene TRBV9 combines with J gene TRBJ2-2; D ambiguous. The germline V gene has CDR1 SGDLS and CDR2 YYNGEE. Trimming cost V 0 bases and J 3 bases, with 18 bases left between them. The CDR3 has 18 amino acids. The CDR3 protein is CASSVGLSLQLDTGELFF. In DNA, the CDR3 is TGTGCCAGCAGCGTAGGTCTTAGCTTGCAGCTAGACACCGGGGAGCTGTTTTTT.

V gene TRBV19 combines with J gene TRBJ1-5, with unresolved D. CDR3 length: 15 residues. The germline V gene encodes CDR1 LNHDA and CDR2 SQIVND (reference sequence). The V and J ends lost 3 bases and 3 bases respectively, with 12 bases between them. CDR3 bases: TGTGCCAGTAGTATTGCCCTGAGGACCAATCAGCCCCAGCATTTT. This translates into CASSIALRTNQPQHF.

As DNA, the CDR3 is TGTGCCAGCAGTGAGGTTTCAGGGTCTAACTATGGCTACACCTTC. It specifies CASSEVSGSNYGYTF. The V and J genes are TRBV2 and TRBJ1-2; tentative D call: TRBD1 (5 bases). With 3 bases removed from V and 0 bases from J, the gap between germline ends came to 11 bases. CDR3 length equals 15 residues. Germline CDR1 is SNHLY and CDR2 is FYNNEI.